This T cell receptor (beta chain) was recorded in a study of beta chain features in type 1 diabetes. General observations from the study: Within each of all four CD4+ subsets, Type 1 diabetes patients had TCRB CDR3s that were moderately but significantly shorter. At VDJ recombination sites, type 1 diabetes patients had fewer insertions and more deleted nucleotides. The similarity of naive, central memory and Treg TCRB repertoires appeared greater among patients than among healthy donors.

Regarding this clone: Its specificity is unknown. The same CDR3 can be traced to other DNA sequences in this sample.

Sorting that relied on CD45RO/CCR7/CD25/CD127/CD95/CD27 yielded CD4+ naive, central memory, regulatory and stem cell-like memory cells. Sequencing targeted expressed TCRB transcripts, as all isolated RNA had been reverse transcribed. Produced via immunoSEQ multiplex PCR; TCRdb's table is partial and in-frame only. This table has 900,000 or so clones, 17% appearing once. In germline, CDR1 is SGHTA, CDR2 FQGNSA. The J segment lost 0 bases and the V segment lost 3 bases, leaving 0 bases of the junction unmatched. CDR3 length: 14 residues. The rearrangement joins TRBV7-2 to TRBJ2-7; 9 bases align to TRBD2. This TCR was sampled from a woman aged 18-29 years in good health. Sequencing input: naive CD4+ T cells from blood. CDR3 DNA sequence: TGTGCCAGCAGCTTGACTAGCGGCTCCTACGAGCAGTACTTC. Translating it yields CASSLTSGSYEQYF.